This TCR beta chain was sequenced for a study of HIV-infected patients and healthy controls. The study's findings and limits: Comparisons were complicated because patients and controls had unequal numbers of distinct sequences. MAIT alpha-chain CDR3s were frequent in healthy controls, depleted in HIV+.

Trimming stripped 2 bases from V and 2 bases from J, with 15 bases between. Germline-derived CDR1 and CDR2 are GTSNPN and SVGIG (reference sequence). This CDR3 region has 15 residues. This clonotype came up a few times. Its antigen is as yet unknown. The repertoire came from unfractionated whole blood and reflected all unsorted peripheral T cells. About 40% of the ten uninfected healthy control donors were sampled twice, approximately twelve weeks apart. cDNA was made from approximately 0.55 ug RNA using alpha and beta constant primers. Alpha and beta chain libraries were made separately by chain-specific third strand synthesis with multiplexing indices. A short first PCR added P5 and P7 adapter elements and a second index. TCRdb re-called the 5' RACE reads through MiXCR, storing one row per CDR3 protein. The profile shows around 9,000 distinct CDR3 sequences, 5.8% of them singletons.

This receptor was obtained from an adult in good health. The chain joins TRBV30 to TRBJ1-2; perhaps TRBD1 as D (6 bases). The specimen was blood. The DNA of the CDR3 is TGTGCCTGGAGTCGAACAGGGCCACTCAACTATGGCTACACCTTC. The encoded protein is CAWSRTGPLNYGYTF.